One and the same sample provided the 8 T cell receptor beta chains below, sequenced in a study of blood T cell repertoires in COVID-19. Sequenced by immunoSEQ multiplex PCR; TCRdb stores in-frame clones only, minus some. Among over 250,000 clones listed, roughly nine tenths were seen once. Sequencing used PBMCs or T cells enriched from blood (not recorded which). The receptors shown here come from a woman aged 60-70 years who had recovered from COVID-19.

The chain is built from TRBV5-6 and TRBJ1-2; 9 bases align to TRBD1. Germline CDR1 reads SGHDT; CDR2 reads YYEEEE. V shed 4 bases, J shed 2 bases, and the junction held 6 bases outside the gene matches. CDR3 length equals 15 residues. CDR3 DNA sequence: TGTGCCAGCAGCCCAACACAGGGGGCAAACTATGGCTACACCTTC. Amino acids: CASSPTQGANYGYTF.

CDR3 bases: TGTGCCAGCAGCTTATGGACAGGGGGCGGTGAAAAACTGTTTTTT. Translating gives CASSLWTGGGEKLFF. The rearrangement uses TRBV11-3 and TRBJ1-4, with 11 bases that match TRBD1. The germline V gene has CDR1 SGHNT and CDR2 YENEEA. The CDR3 covers 15 residues. The J segment lost 7 bases and the V segment lost 2 bases, leaving 3 bases of the junction unmatched. Full variable domain (outside the CDR3, taken from reference TRBV11-3 and TRBJ1-4): EAGVVQSPRYKIIEKKQPVAFWCNPISGHNTLYWYLQNLGQGPELLIRYENEEAVDDSQLPKDRFSAERLKGVDSTLKIQPAELGDSAVYLCASSLWTGGGEKLFFGSGTQLSVL.

V is TRBV24-1 and J is TRBJ2-5, with no clear D. CDR3 length: 13 amino acids. V dropped 2 bases and J dropped 4 bases, with 7 bases sitting between them. Germline lookup yields CDR1 KGHDR and CDR2 SFDVKD. The CDR3 protein is CATSDWFGETQYF. DNA for the CDR3: TGTGCCACCAGTGATTGGTTCGGAGAGACCCAGTACTTC.

The chain couples TRBV2 to TRBJ1-6; tentative D call: TRBD1 (5 bases). Trimming cost V 1 base and J 8 bases, with 9 bases left between them. The germline V gene has CDR1 SNHLY and CDR2 FYNNEI. The CDR3 has 14 residues. The CDR3 is CASSEDSRDSPLHF. The CDR3 DNA reads TGTGCCAGCAGTGAAGATAGCAGGGATTCACCCCTCCACTTT.

The V call is TRBV27, the J call TRBJ2-5, with D possibly being TRBD2 (7 bases). The germline V and J ends were trimmed by 5 bases and 1 base, with 14 bases remaining between them. Germline lookup yields CDR1 MNHEY and CDR2 SMNVEV (reference sequence). The CDR3 totals 15 residues. In DNA form, the CDR3 reads TGTGCCAGCAGTCAACAACGGGGGGCCCAAGAGACCCAGTACTTC. Amino acids: CASSQQRGAQETQYF.

The chain uses TRBV5-5 and TRBJ2-5, with D tentatively TRBD2 (6 bases). The CDR3 extends over 15 amino acids. Trimming stripped 0 bases from V and 1 base from J, with 10 bases between. Germline V gives CDR1 SGHKS, CDR2 YYEKEE (reference sequence). The CDR3 DNA reads as TGTGCCAGCAGCTTGGTAGGACTAACCCAAGAGACCCAGTACTTC. This gives the protein CASSLVGLTQETQYF.

The V gene is TRBV28, the J gene TRBJ2-3; weak D call: TRBD1 (6 bases). Germline loops: CDR1 MDHEN, CDR2 SYDVKM. V was shortened by 11 bases and J by 9 bases, with 12 bases between the two germline ends. The CDR3 has 10 residues. CDR3 sequence (DNA): TGTGCCGTCTACAGGGAGACGCAGTATTTT. Translation: CAVYRETQYF.

The V call is TRBV3-1 (or the pseudogene TRBV3-2), the J call TRBJ2-7, with D tentatively TRBD1 (5 bases). With 5 bases removed from V and 2 bases from J, the gap between germline ends came to 10 bases. This CDR3 is 13 amino acids long. CDR1 and CDR2 (germline): LGHDT, YNNKEL (reference sequence). In DNA, the CDR3 is TGTGCCAGCAGCGACGACAGTACCTACGAGCAGTACTTC. Translation gives CASSDDSTYEQYF.